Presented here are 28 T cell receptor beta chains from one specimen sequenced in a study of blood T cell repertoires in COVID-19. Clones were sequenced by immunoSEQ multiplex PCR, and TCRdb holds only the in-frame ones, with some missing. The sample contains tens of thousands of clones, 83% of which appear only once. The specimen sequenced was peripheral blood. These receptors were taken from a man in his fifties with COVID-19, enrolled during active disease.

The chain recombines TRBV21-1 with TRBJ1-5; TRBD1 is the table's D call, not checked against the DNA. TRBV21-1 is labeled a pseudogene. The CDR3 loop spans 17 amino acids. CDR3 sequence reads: CASSILDRHYSNQPQHF. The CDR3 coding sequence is TGTGCCAGCAGCATCCTGGACAGGCATTATAGCAATCAGCCCCAGCATTTT.

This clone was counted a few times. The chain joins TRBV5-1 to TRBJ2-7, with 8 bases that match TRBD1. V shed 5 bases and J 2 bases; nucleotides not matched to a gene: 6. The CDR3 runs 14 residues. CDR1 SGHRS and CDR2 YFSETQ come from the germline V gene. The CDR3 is CASRYGTGTYEQYF. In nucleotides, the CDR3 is TGCGCCAGCAGATACGGGACAGGTACCTACGAGCAGTACTTC.

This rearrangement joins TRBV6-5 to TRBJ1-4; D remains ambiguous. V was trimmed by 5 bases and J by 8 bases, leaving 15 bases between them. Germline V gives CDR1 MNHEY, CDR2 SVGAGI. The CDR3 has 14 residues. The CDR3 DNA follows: TGTGCCAGCAGTAAACGAGGTTCGCGGGAAAAACTGTTTTTT. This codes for CASSKRGSREKLFF.

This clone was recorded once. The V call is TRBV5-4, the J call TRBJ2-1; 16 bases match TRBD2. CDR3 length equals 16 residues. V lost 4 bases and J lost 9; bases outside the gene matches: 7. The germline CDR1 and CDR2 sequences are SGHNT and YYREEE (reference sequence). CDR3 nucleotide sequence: TGTGCCAGCAGCCCCCAGGGACTAGCGGGAGGGGGTGAGCAGTTCTTC. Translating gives CASSPQGLAGGGEQFF.

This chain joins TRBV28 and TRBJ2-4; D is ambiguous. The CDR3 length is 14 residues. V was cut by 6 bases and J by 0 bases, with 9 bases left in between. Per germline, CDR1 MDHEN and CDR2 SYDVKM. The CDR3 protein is CASSAGVAKNIQYF. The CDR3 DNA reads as TGTGCCAGCAGCGCAGGCGTAGCCAAAAACATTCAGTACTTC.

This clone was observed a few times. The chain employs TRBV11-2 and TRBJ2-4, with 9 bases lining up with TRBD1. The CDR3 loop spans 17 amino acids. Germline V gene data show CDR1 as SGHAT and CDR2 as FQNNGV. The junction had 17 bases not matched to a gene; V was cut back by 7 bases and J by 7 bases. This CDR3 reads CASTPLTGGQGRNIQYF. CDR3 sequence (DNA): TGTGCCAGCACCCCCCTCACCGGGGGACAGGGTCGGAACATTCAGTACTTC.

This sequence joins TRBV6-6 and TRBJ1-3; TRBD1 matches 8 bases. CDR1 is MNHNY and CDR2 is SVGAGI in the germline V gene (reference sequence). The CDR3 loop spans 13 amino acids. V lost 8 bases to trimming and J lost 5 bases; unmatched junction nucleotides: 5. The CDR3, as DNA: TGTGCCAGCGGACAGGGAGATCGAAACACCATATATTTT. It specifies CASGQGDRNTIYF.

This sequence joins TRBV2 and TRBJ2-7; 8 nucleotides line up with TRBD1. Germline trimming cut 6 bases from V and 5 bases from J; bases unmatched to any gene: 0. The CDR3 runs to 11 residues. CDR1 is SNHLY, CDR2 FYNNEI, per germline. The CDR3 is CASRQGDEQYF. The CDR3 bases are TGTGCCAGCAGACAGGGGGACGAGCAGTACTTC.

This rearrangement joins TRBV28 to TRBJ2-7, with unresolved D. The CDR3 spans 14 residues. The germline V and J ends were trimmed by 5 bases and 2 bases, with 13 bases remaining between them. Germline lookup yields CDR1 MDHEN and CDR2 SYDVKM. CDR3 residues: CASSLPLRTYEQYF. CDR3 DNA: TGTGCCAGCAGTCTCCCCCTGCGCACCTACGAGCAGTACTTC.

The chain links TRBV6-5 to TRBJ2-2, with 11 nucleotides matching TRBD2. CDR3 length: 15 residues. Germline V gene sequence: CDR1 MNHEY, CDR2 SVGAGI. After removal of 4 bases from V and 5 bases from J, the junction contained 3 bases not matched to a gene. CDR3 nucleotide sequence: TGTGCCAGCAGTTCGGCTAGCGGGAGGACCGGGGAGCTGTTTTTT. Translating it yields CASSSASGRTGELFF.

The CDR3 nucleotides read TGTGCCAGCAGTTTCCACAGCCCCTATAATTCACCCCTCCACTTT. Protein: CASSFHSPYNSPLHF. The rearrangement uses TRBV28 and TRBJ1-6, with no clear D. CDR1 and CDR2 (germline): MDHEN, SYDVKM. V gave up 3 bases and J gave up 2 bases, with 8 bases separating them. The CDR3 spans 15 residues. Filled out from reference TRBV28 and TRBJ1-6, the complete variable domain reads DVKVTQSSRYLVKRTGEKVFLECVQDMDHENMFWYRQDPGLGLRLIYFSYDVKMKEKGDIPEGYSVSREKKERFSLILESASTNQTSMYLCASSFHSPYNSPLHFGNGTRLTVT.

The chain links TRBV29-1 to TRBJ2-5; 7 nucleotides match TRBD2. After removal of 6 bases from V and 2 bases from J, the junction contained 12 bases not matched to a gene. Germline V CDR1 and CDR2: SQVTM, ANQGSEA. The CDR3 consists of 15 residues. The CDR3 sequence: CSVGGLAEVQETQYF. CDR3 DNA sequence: TGCAGCGTCGGCGGGCTAGCGGAGGTTCAAGAGACCCAGTACTTC.

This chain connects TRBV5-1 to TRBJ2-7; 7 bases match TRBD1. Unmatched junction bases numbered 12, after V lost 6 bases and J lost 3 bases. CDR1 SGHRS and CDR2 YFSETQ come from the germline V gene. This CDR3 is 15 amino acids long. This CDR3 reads CASKALGQRDYEQYF. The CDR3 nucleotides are TGCGCCAGCAAAGCTCTGGGACAGCGCGACTACGAGCAGTACTTC. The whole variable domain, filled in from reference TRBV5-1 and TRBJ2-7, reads KAGVTQTPRYLIKTRGQQVTLSCSPISGHRSVSWYQQTPGQGLQFLFEYFSETQRNKGNFPGRFSGRQFSNSRSEMNVSTLELGDSALYLCASKALGQRDYEQYFGPGTRLTVT.

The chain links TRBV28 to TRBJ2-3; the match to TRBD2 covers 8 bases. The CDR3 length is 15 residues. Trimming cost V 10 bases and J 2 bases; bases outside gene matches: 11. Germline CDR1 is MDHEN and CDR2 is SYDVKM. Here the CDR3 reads CATRGREGYTDTQYF. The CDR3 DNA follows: TGTGCCACGAGGGGCCGGGAGGGGTACACAGATACGCAGTATTTT.

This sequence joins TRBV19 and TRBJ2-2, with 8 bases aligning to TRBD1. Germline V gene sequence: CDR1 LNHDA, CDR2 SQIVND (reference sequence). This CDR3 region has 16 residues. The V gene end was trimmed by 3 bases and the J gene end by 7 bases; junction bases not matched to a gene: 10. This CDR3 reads CASSMVGRGPGGELFF. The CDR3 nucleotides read TGTGCCAGTAGTATGGTGGGCAGGGGGCCTGGCGGGGAGCTGTTTTTT. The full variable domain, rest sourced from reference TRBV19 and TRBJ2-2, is DGGITQSPKYLFRKEGQNVTLSCEQNLNHDAMYWYRQDPGQGLRLIYYSQIVNDFQKGDIAEGYSVSREKKESFPLTVTSAQKNPTAFYLCASSMVGRGPGGELFFGEGSRLTVL.

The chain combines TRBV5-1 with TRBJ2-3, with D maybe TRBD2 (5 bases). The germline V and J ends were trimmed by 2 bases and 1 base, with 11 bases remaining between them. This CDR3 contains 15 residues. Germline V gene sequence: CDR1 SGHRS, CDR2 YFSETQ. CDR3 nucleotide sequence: TGCGCCAGCAGCTTTCGAGGGCGCGGCACAGATACGCAGTATTTT. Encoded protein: CASSFRGRGTDTQYF.

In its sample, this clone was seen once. CDR3 sequence: CAWNRGSWDTQYF. DNA for the CDR3: TGTGCCTGGAATCGAGGGAGTTGGGATACGCAGTATTTT. V and J are TRBV30 and TRBJ2-3, with D possibly matching TRBD2 (5 bases). In germline, CDR1 is GTSNPN, CDR2 SVGIG (reference sequence). CDR3 length: 13 residues. V was cut by 4 bases and J by 6 bases, with 14 bases left in between.

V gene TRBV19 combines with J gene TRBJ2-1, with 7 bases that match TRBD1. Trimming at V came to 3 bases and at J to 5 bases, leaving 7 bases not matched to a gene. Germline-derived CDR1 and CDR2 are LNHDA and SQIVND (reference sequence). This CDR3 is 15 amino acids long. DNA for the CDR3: TGTGCCAGTAGTATGCCCCAGGGGGTCAACAATGAGCAGTTCTTC. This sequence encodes CASSMPQGVNNEQFF.

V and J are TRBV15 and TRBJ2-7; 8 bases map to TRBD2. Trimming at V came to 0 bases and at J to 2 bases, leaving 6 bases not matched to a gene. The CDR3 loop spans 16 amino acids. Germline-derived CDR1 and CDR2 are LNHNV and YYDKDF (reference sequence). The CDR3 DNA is TGTGCCACCAGCAGAGATAGGGCGGGACTAGCCTACGAGCAGTACTTC. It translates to CATSRDRAGLAYEQYF.

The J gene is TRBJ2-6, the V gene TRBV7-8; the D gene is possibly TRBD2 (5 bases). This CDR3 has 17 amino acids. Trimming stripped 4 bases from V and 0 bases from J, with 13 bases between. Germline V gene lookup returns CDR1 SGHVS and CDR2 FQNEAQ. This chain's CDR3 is CASSYQGGYSGANVLTF. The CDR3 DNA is TGTGCCAGCAGCTACCAAGGCGGGTACTCTGGGGCCAACGTCCTGACTTTC.

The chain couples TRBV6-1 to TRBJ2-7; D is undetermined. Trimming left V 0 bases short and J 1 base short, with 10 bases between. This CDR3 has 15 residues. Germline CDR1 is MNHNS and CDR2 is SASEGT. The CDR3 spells CASSEAQAESYEQYF. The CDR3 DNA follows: TGTGCCAGCAGTGAAGCGCAAGCCGAATCCTACGAGCAGTACTTC.

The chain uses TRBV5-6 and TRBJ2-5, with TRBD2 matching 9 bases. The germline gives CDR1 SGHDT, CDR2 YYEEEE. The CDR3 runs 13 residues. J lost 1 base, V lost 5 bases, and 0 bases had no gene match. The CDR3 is CASSSGSQETQYF. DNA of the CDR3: TGTGCCAGCAGTAGCGGGAGCCAAGAGACCCAGTACTTC. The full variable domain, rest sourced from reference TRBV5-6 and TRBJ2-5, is DAGVTQSPTHLIKTRGQQVTLRCSPKSGHDTVSWYQQALGQGPQFIFQYYEEEERQRGNFPDRFSGHQFPNYSSELNVNALLLGDSALYLCASSSGSQETQYFGPGTRLLVL.

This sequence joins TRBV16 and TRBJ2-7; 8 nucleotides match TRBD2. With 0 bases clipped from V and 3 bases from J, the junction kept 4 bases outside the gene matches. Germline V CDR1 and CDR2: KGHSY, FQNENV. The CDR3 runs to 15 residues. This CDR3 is CASSQSGRGDYEQYF. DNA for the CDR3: TGTGCCAGCAGCCAATCAGGGCGGGGGGACTACGAGCAGTACTTC.

This chain's CDR3 is CASSFELTTNEKLFF. The CDR3 bases are TGTGCCAGCAGTTTCGAACTAACAACTAATGAAAAACTGTTTTTT. The V and J genes are TRBV6-2 or TRBV6-3 and TRBJ1-4; D uncertain. The V and J ends lost 4 bases and 0 bases respectively, with 9 bases between them. In germline, CDR1 is MNHEY, CDR2 SVGEGT. The CDR3 runs 15 residues.

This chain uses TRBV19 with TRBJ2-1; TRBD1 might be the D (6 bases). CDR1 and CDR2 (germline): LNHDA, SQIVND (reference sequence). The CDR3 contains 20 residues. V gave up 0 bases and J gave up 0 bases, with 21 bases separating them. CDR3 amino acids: CASSIETWDTPRASYNEQFF. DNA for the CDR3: TGTGCCAGTAGTATAGAGACGTGGGACACCCCGCGGGCCTCCTACAATGAGCAGTTCTTC.

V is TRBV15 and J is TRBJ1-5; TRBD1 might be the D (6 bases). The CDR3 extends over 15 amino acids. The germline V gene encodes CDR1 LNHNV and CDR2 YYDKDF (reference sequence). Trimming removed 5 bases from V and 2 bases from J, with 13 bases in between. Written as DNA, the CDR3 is TGTGCCACCAGCGTCAGGGGATTGGGCAATCAGCCCCAGCATTTT. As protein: CATSVRGLGNQPQHF.

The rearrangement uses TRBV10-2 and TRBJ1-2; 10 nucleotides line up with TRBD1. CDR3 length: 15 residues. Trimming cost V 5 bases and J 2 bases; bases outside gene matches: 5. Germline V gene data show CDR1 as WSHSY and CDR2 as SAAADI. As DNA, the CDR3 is TGCGCCAGCAGTTCCACGGGACAGGGGAACTATGGCTACACCTTC. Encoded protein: CASSSTGQGNYGYTF.

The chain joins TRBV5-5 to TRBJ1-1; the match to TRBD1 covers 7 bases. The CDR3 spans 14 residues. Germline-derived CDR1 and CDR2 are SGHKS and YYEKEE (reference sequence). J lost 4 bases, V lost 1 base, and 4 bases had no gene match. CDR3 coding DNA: TGTGCCAGCAGCTTGCAGGCAGGGGGCACTGAAGCTTTCTTT. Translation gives CASSLQAGGTEAFF.